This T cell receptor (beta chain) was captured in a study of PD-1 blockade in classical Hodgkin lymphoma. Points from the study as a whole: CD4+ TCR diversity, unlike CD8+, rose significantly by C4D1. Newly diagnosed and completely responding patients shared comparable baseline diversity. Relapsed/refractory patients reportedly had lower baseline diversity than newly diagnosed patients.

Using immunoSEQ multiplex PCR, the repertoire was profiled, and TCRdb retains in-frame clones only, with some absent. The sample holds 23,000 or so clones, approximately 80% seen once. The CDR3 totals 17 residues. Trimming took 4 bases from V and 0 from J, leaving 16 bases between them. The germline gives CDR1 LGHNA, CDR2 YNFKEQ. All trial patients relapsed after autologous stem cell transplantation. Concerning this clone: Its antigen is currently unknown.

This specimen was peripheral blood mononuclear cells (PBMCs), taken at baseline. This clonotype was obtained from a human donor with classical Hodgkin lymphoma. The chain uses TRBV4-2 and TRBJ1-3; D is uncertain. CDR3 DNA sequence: TGTGCCAGCAGCCGCCCCGTCGTCCCCTTCTCTGGAAACACCATATATTTT. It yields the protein CASSRPVVPFSGNTIYF.